This T cell receptor beta chain was documented in a study of shared clonotypes between healthy human individuals. Findings and caveats of the study: Represented genetic and exposure-history diversity was restricted by having few donors. What naive subsets generally showed was a larger estimated richness than memory subsets showed. Apart from blood, nothing was sampled; tissue repertoires likely differ.

On this clone itself: The antigen is undetermined. The sample contains more than one DNA sequence encoding this CDR3.

It was across several immunoSEQ plates that each subset's genomic DNA was evenly split. Libraries were prepared by immunoSEQ multiplex PCR; TCRdb keeps only in-frame clonotypes and omits some of them. The sample shows about 2.4 million clones, just over 90% of them seen only once. Germline V gene lookup returns CDR1 SGHRS and CDR2 YFSETQ. V lost 0 bases and J 2 bases, leaving 11 bases between the germline ends. This CDR3 is 15 amino acids long. The specimen sequenced was naive CD4+ T cells sorted from blood. The subset is: CD45RA+ positively selected. This receptor was taken from a young man in good health. This chain joins TRBV5-1 and TRBJ1-1; no reliable D call. The CDR3 DNA is TGCGCCAGCAGCTTGGGATCCGGTGCAAACACTGAAGCTTTCTTT. This codes for CASSLGSGANTEAFF.